This T cell receptor (beta chain) derives from a study of blood T cell repertoires in COVID-19 (dated by TCRdb to the early 2020s). About the full investigation: Samples covering the acute and convalescent phases of COVID-19 were provided by collaborators in the United States, Italy and Spain. The material from the prospective study consisted of cDNA or gDNA derived from T cells, B-cell-depleted T cells, or PBMCs. The dataset comprised deeply sampled blood TCRbeta repertoires from subjects exposed to, actively infected with, or recovered from COVID-19. The repertoires were released in a freely available public database meant as a resource for research on the immune response to SARS-CoV-2. The samples were drawn from the first 160 participants of the ongoing ImmuneRACE study and from more than 1,000 subjects provided by 6 global collaborators. Sample metadata almost always included a de-identified subject ID, COVID-19 status, age in years and sex. Where HLA class I and class II types were available, the types were taken from metadata supplied by the sample provider, not from assay-based typing.

Here is what the overall study found, with its caveats: Clinical and demographic metadata were provided uncurated, with the amount varying by source and participant.

The immunoSEQ Assay, a bias-controlled multiplex PCR, was used to amplify TCRbeta CDR3 regions from genomic DNA. In the authors' own workflow: The number of nucleated cells in each sample was estimated from the amplification of reference gene primers within the assay. Sequence reads were collapsed and filtered to measure the absolute abundance of every unique TCRbeta CDR3 rearrangement. Productive Simpson clonality was computed per sample as the square root of Simpson's diversity index over productive rearrangements. TCRdb obtained this table from immuneACCESS and retained in-frame rearrangements with V and J assigned. These tables miss some clones; where compared with another copy, unresolved V genes account for less than half of the shortfall, and the remainder is unexplained. The V and J calls and clone size were taken over from that table, and D and trimming were inferred from the DNA. The sample records about 34,000 clones, 80% of which are singletons. The ten biggest clones cover roughly an eighth of the sample.

The collaborating institutions used their own protocols to collect whole blood in K2EDTA tubes. For TCRbeta analysis, collaborators shipped samples in one of three forms: frozen whole blood, isolated PBMCs, or DNA extracted from either of those sample types. This clone has only a few counts. Its antigen remains unidentified. No clone much larger than this one lies a single base away; base qualities are absent. Including the terminal cysteine and phenylalanine, the CDR3 comprises 14 residues. The entry retains the CDR3 DNA only, 42 bases that are in frame from base 1. A distance of 9 bases separates the germline ends of V and J, which lose 1 base and 2 bases respectively. Sequences SGHAT (CDR1) and FQNNGV (CDR2) are obtained from the germline V gene.

The rearranged segments are TRBV11-2 and TRBJ2-7; no D gene can be assigned with confidence. The clonotype was recovered from a woman in her 70s with acute or convalescent COVID-19. The sample comprised peripheral blood. The CDR3 amino acid sequence is: CASSLGPLTYEQYF. The nucleotides read TGTGCCAGCAGCTTAGGGCCGTTAACCTACGAGCAGTACTTC. When the CDR3 is completed using the reference TRBV11-2 and TRBJ2-7 genes on either side, the full variable domain is EAGVAQSPRYKIIEKRQSVAFWCNPISGHATLYWYQQILGQGPKLLIQFQNNGVVDDSQLPKDRFSAERLKGVDSTLKIQPAKLEDSAVYLCASSLGPLTYEQYFGPGTRLTVT.